This TCR beta chain was documented in a study of T-cell memory formation after mild COVID-19. In TCRdb, the 5' RACE reads were re-called with MiXCR into one record per CDR3 protein. The sample holds a few hundred thousand distinct CDR3 sequences; around 15% are singletons and the top ten take 22%. This clonotype was seen only a few times. Per the germline V gene, CDR1 is DFQATT and CDR2 is SNEGSKA (reference sequence). There are 12 residues in the CDR3. Trimming shortened V by 3 bases and J by 8 bases, and 12 bases separated the two germline ends. The chain recombines TRBV20-1 with TRBJ2-3; a possible D gene is TRBD2 (6 bases). This TCR came from a man aged 18 to 35 who had mild COVID-19 (a few samples of this study predate the infection). Cell type and time point are not known. Sequencing input: PBMCs or a T cell subset sorted from them (not recorded which). CDR3 region: CSARETEGTQYF. The CDR3 DNA is TGCAGTGCTAGGGAGACGGAGGGTACGCAGTATTTT.